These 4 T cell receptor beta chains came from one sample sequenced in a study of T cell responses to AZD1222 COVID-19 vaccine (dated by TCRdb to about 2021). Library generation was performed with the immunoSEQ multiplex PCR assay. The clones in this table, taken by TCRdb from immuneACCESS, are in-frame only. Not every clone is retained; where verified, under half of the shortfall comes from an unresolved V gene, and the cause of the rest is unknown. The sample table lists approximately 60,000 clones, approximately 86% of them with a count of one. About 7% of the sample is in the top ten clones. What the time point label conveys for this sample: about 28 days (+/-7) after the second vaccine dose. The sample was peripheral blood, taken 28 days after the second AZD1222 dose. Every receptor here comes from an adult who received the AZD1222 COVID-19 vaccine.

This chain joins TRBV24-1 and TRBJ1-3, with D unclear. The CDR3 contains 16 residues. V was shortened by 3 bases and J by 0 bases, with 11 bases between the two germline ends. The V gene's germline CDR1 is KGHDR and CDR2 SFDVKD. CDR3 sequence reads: CATSDPGSSSGNTIYF. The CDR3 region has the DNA TGTGCCACCAGTGATCCGGGATCTTCCTCTGGAAACACCATATATTTT.

The CDR3 sequence is CASSLGSGQTYEQYF. The CDR3 DNA is TGTGCCAGCAGCTTAGGATCGGGCCAGACCTACGAGCAGTACTTC. V usage is TRBV7-9 and J usage is TRBJ2-7, with unresolved D. CDR3 length equals 15 residues. V lost 1 base, J lost 2 bases, and 12 bases lay in between. From germline, CDR1 is SEHNR and CDR2 FQNEAQ (reference sequence). The whole variable domain, remainder taken from reference TRBV7-9 and TRBJ2-7, is DTGVSQNPRHKITKRGQNVTFRCDPISEHNRLYWYRQTLGQGPEFLTYFQNEAQLEKSRLLSDRFSAERPKGSFSTLEIQRTEQGDSAMYLCASSLGSGQTYEQYFGPGTRLTVT.

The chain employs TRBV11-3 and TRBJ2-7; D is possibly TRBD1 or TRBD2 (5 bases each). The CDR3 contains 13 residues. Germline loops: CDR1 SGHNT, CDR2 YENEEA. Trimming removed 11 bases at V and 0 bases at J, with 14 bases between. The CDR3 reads CASKGPYSYEQYF. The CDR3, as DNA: TGTGCCTCAAAGGGACCCTACTCCTACGAGCAGTACTTC.

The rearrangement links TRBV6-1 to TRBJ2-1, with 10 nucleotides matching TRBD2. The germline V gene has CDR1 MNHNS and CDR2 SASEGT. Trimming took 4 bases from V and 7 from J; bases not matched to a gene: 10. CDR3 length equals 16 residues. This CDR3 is CASSGLPGLAPNEQFF. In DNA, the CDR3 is TGTGCCAGCAGTGGTCTACCGGGACTAGCGCCGAATGAGCAGTTCTTC.